Included here is one T cell receptor beta chain sequence, with context. Its antigen is not known. This CDR3 comprises 14 residues. From germline, CDR1 is MNHEY and CDR2 SMNVEV (reference sequence). Deletions cut 1 base from V and 6 bases from J, with 10 bases between. Sequencing used immunoSEQ multiplex PCR; TCRdb keeps in-frame clones, though not all of them. The sample contains over 100,000 clones, roughly 90% of which appear only once. These data originate in a study of T cell responses to AZD1222 COVID-19 vaccine. Study results and limitations: Per reports, nearly half of all spike-specific TCRs target regions that are unmutated in variants. The study sampled repertoires only after the peak T cell response. CD4 TCRs associated with vaccination spanned spike, dominating at 160-218 and 743-854.

Sequenced here: peripheral blood, sampled on day 0 of AZD1222 vaccination. This sequence joins TRBV27 and TRBJ2-1; D possibly uses TRBD1 or TRBD2 (6 bases each). This sequence was found in an adult in good health. The CDR3 DNA reads TGTGCCAGCAGTTTATTAGAGGGGGGCAATGAGCAGTTCTTC. Encoded protein: CASSLLEGGNEQFF.